The 32 T cell receptor beta chains in this list originate from one sample, sequenced in a study of blood T cell repertoires in COVID-19. Profiling relied on immunoSEQ multiplex PCR, and the TCRdb table lists in-frame clones only, not all of them. The top ten hold 6.5% of the sample, which has approximately 46,000 clones, more than 80% seen once. Material: peripheral blood. The origin of the receptors is a man between 60 and 75 years old with acute or convalescent COVID-19.

The genes are TRBV11-2 and TRBJ2-7, with TRBD2 identical over 7 bases. CDR3 length: 15 residues. Trimming at V came to 5 bases and at J to 5 bases, leaving 12 bases not matched to a gene. CDR1 is SGHAT and CDR2 is FQNNGV in the germline V gene. Here the CDR3 reads CASSPTVGGFHEQYF. CDR3 in DNA: TGTGCCAGCAGCCCCACCGTGGGAGGGTTCCACGAGCAGTACTTC.

This clone has only one observation. The chain uses TRBV28 and TRBJ2-1, with 9 bases aligning to TRBD1. After removal of 6 bases from V and 5 bases from J, the junction contained 8 bases not matched to a gene. The germline V gene encodes CDR1 MDHEN and CDR2 SYDVKM. There are 15 residues in the CDR3. The CDR3, as DNA: TGTGCCAGCAGCCTCAACAGGGGGCAAAACAATGAGCAGTTCTTC. It specifies CASSLNRGQNNEQFF.

This chain's CDR3 is CASSPADSSAQYF. DNA for the CDR3: TGTGCCAGCTCACCTGCGGACAGCTCGGCGCAGTATTTT. V and J are TRBV18 and TRBJ2-3; D might be TRBD1 (6 bases). Germline assignment: CDR1 KGHSH and CDR2 LQKENI. The CDR3 contains 13 residues. Trimming shortened V by 3 bases and J by 10 bases, and 14 bases separated the two germline ends.

Ten or more counts support this clone. The rearrangement joins TRBV6-1 to TRBJ2-1; 14 bases match TRBD2. This CDR3 contains 16 residues. With 4 bases clipped from V and 8 bases from J, the junction kept 7 bases outside the gene matches. Germline-derived CDR1 and CDR2 are MNHNS and SASEGT. As DNA, the CDR3 is TGTGCCAGCAGTGTCTCCGGGACTAGCGGGAGTGATGAGCAGTTCTTC. Translating it yields CASSVSGTSGSDEQFF.

The chain is built from TRBV19 and TRBJ2-1; D remains unclear. Germline CDR1 is LNHDA and CDR2 is SQIVND (reference sequence). Trimming took off 7 bases at V and 3 bases at J, with 4 bases between the two ends. This CDR3 contains 11 residues. The CDR3 reads CASTNYNEQFF. CDR3 sequence (DNA): TGTGCCAGTACAAACTACAATGAGCAGTTCTTC.

This clone was seen a handful of times. V usage is TRBV28 and J usage is TRBJ2-7; 8 bases are a match to TRBD2. The CDR3 covers 14 residues. CDR1 MDHEN and CDR2 SYDVKM come from the germline V gene. V lost 7 bases, J lost 4 bases, and 9 bases stayed unmatched. The CDR3 loop is CASTVRAGAYEQYF. Written as DNA, the CDR3 is TGTGCCAGCACCGTCCGAGCGGGAGCATACGAGCAGTACTTC. Looking up the rest from reference TRBV28 and TRBJ2-7 gives the full variable domain: DVKVTQSSRYLVKRTGEKVFLECVQDMDHENMFWYRQDPGLGLRLIYFSYDVKMKEKGDIPEGYSVSREKKERFSLILESASTNQTSMYLCASTVRAGAYEQYFGPGTRLTVT.

This clone was seen only once. This chain connects TRBV7-9 to TRBJ1-1; 7 bases are a match to TRBD1. V lost 5 bases and J lost 5; bases outside the gene matches: 11. Germline values: CDR1 SEHNR, CDR2 FQNEAQ (reference sequence). This CDR3 region has 15 residues. DNA of the CDR3: TGTGCCAGCAGCAACCGACAGGGAATTTCGACTGAAGCTTTCTTT. Translating gives CASSNRQGISTEAFF.

This clone was counted a single time. The sample holds other DNA sequences that translate to the same CDR3. The V and J genes are TRBV5-1 and TRBJ1-1; TRBD1 agrees at 7 bases. The CDR3 length is 14 residues. From germline, CDR1 is SGHRS and CDR2 YFSETQ. The J segment lost 4 bases and the V segment lost 0 bases, leaving 3 bases of the junction unmatched. CDR3 amino acids: CASSLGAGGTEAFF. As DNA, the CDR3 is TGCGCCAGCAGCTTGGGGGCAGGGGGCACTGAAGCTTTCTTT. Supplemented by reference TRBV5-1 and TRBJ1-1, the full variable domain reads KAGVTQTPRYLIKTRGQQVTLSCSPISGHRSVSWYQQTPGQGLQFLFEYFSETQRNKGNFPGRFSGRQFSNSRSEMNVSTLELGDSALYLCASSLGAGGTEAFFGQGTRLTVV.

This clone was seen a handful of times. In nucleotides, the CDR3 is TGCGCCAGCAGGCCCCAAACTTGGGACTTATACAATGAGCAGTTCTTC. Translated: CASRPQTWDLYNEQFF. The chain is built from TRBV5-1 and TRBJ2-1; possibly TRBD2 for D (6 bases). This CDR3 region has 16 residues. Trimming left V 5 bases short and J 4 bases short, with 19 bases between. The germline V gene encodes CDR1 SGHRS and CDR2 YFSETQ. Supplemented by reference TRBV5-1 and TRBJ2-1, the full variable domain reads KAGVTQTPRYLIKTRGQQVTLSCSPISGHRSVSWYQQTPGQGLQFLFEYFSETQRNKGNFPGRFSGRQFSNSRSEMNVSTLELGDSALYLCASRPQTWDLYNEQFFGPGTRLTVL.

The chain joins TRBV2 to TRBJ1-1; no reliable D call. V lost 6 bases, J lost 1 base, and 6 bases lay in between. The germline V gene has CDR1 SNHLY and CDR2 FYNNEI. The CDR3 is made up of 12 amino acids. The CDR3 DNA reads as TGTGCCAGCAGGAGGGAGAACACTGAAGCTTTCTTT. It encodes CASRRENTEAFF.

This chain links TRBV19 with TRBJ2-5; 9 bases map to TRBD1. The CDR3 sequence is 17 residues long. The ends lost 4 bases at V and 9 bases at J; junction bases unmatched: 18. Germline CDR1 reads LNHDA; CDR2 reads SQIVND (reference sequence). This CDR3 is CASSTPPGTGPSMAQYF. CDR3 bases: TGTGCCAGTAGTACCCCTCCCGGGACAGGGCCTTCGATGGCCCAGTACTTC.

V is TRBV10-3 and J is TRBJ1-5, with a tentative D call TRBD1 (5 bases). V was shortened by 10 bases and J by 4 bases, with 20 bases between the two germline ends. The CDR3 has 15 amino acids. The V gene's germline CDR1 is ENHRY and CDR2 SYGVKD. CDR3 sequence: CATRGAGSENQPQHF. The CDR3 nucleotides read TGTGCCACCCGCGGGGCGGGGTCTGAAAATCAGCCCCAGCATTTT.

The chain employs TRBV2 and TRBJ2-5; possibly TRBD1 for D (6 bases). Germline values: CDR1 SNHLY, CDR2 FYNNEI. V lost 4 bases to trimming and J lost 1 base, with 16 bases between them. The CDR3 sequence is 16 residues long. The CDR3 loop reads CASSGTASGTQETQYF. CDR3 nucleotides: TGTGCCAGCAGTGGGACAGCCTCGGGGACCCAAGAGACCCAGTACTTC. The full variable domain, completed using reference TRBV2 and TRBJ2-5, is EPEVTQTPSHQVTQMGQEVILRCVPISNHLYFYWYRQILGQKVEFLVSFYNNEISEKSEIFDDQFSVERPDGSNFTLKIRSTKLEDSAMYFCASSGTASGTQETQYFGPGTRLLVL.

The CDR3 is CASSVTISGRGYNEQFF. The CDR3 region has the DNA TGTGCCAGCAGTGTCACGATCAGCGGGAGAGGCTACAATGAGCAGTTCTTC. The chain employs TRBV6-4 and TRBJ2-1; TRBD2 matches 8 bases. This CDR3 contains 17 residues. Unmatched junction bases numbered 11, after V lost 4 bases and J lost 3 bases. Per germline, CDR1 MRHNA and CDR2 SNTAGT.

The DNA of the CDR3 is TGTGCCAGCAGCCCCCATAGCGGGAGGCTATTGGAGCAGTACTTC. As protein: CASSPHSGRLLEQYF. This sequence joins TRBV6-2 or TRBV6-3 and TRBJ2-7; 10 bases line up with TRBD2. V gave up 6 bases and J gave up 7 bases; unmatched junction bases: 12. The CDR3 runs to 15 residues. Germline V gene lookup returns CDR1 MNHEY and CDR2 SVGEGT.

The V and J genes are TRBV28 and TRBJ2-3; 7 positions agree with TRBD1. Germline V lookup: CDR1 MDHEN, CDR2 SYDVKM. The CDR3 spans 16 residues. Trimming cost V 5 bases and J 0 bases; bases outside gene matches: 8. In DNA form, the CDR3 reads TGTGCCAGCAGTCCCTCAGACAGGGCTAGCACAGATACGCAGTATTTT. Translated: CASSPSDRASTDTQYF. The full variable domain, rest sourced from reference TRBV28 and TRBJ2-3, is DVKVTQSSRYLVKRTGEKVFLECVQDMDHENMFWYRQDPGLGLRLIYFSYDVKMKEKGDIPEGYSVSREKKERFSLILESASTNQTSMYLCASSPSDRASTDTQYFGPGTRLTVL.

Written as DNA, the CDR3 is TGTGCCACCAGCAGGGACAACTCTGGAAACACCATATATTTT. It encodes CATSRDNSGNTIYF. V and J are TRBV15 and TRBJ1-3, with a possible D match to TRBD1 (5 bases). CDR3 length: 14 residues. The germline CDR1 and CDR2 sequences are LNHNV and YYDKDF (reference sequence). V was clipped by 3 bases and J by 0 bases, with 6 bases between them. The full variable domain, in which reference TRBV15 and TRBJ1-3 provide the parts outside the CDR3, is DAMVIQNPRYQVTQFGKPVTLSCSQTLNHNVMYWYQQKSSQAPKLLFHYYDKDFNNEADTPDNFQSRRPNTSFCFLDIRSPGLGDTAMYLCATSRDNSGNTIYFGEGSWLTVV.

The chain has TRBV9 and TRBJ2-3; 8 bases map to TRBD1. With V trimmed by 4 bases and J by 2 bases, 9 bases remained unmatched. CDR1 is SGDLS and CDR2 is YYNGEE in the germline V gene. The CDR3 runs to 16 residues. CDR3 DNA sequence: TGTGCCAGCAGCAGTCACAGGGGGGCTCACACAGATACGCAGTATTTT. This translates into CASSSHRGAHTDTQYF.

In its sample, this clone is medium-sized. The V gene is TRBV19, the J gene TRBJ2-3, with 7 bases aligning to TRBD1. The trim removed 3 bases at V and 4 bases at J, leaving 4 bases unmatched. This CDR3 is built from 14 residues. Germline V gene data show CDR1 as LNHDA and CDR2 as SQIVND (reference sequence). In DNA, the CDR3 is TGTGCCAGTAGTATGAACAGGGGCTCAGATACGCAGTATTTT. This gives the protein CASSMNRGSDTQYF.

This clone was counted once. This chain joins TRBV3-1 (or the pseudogene TRBV3-2) and TRBJ1-3; D is undetermined. The CDR3 contains 16 residues. V dropped 4 bases and J dropped 9 bases, with 22 bases sitting between them. Germline CDR1 and CDR2: LGHDT and YNNKEL (reference sequence). CDR3 DNA: TGTGCCAGCAGCCCGGGGTCGTCGAGGGTTTGGGGCACCATATATTTT. Translating it yields CASSPGSSRVWGTIYF.

The genes are TRBV19 and TRBJ2-1; TRBD2 agrees at 13 bases. The V gene end was trimmed by 10 bases and the J gene end by 9 bases; junction bases not matched to a gene: 18. This CDR3 region has 17 residues. Germline CDR1 reads LNHDA; CDR2 reads SQIVND (reference sequence). The CDR3: CATTRWGTSGIPGEQFF. In DNA, the CDR3 is TGTGCCACCACGCGGTGGGGGACTAGCGGGATTCCGGGTGAGCAGTTCTTC.

J is TRBJ2-1 and V is TRBV5-1; 14 positions match TRBD2. Germline V gives CDR1 SGHRS, CDR2 YFSETQ. CDR3 length: 17 amino acids. Trimming took 4 bases from V and 8 from J; bases not matched to a gene: 11. The CDR3 is CASSHGLAGGGGDEQFF. The CDR3 DNA reads as TGCGCCAGCAGCCACGGACTAGCGGGAGGAGGTGGGGATGAGCAGTTCTTC.

The sample holds a few counts of this clone. The chain combines TRBV18 with TRBJ1-6; TRBD1 matches at 7 bases. Germline CDR1 KGHSH, CDR2 LQKENI. V trimming: 2 bases; J trimming: 7 bases; junction bases outside the gene matches: 5. The CDR3 spans 15 residues. Written as DNA, the CDR3 is TGTGCCAGCTCACCAACTCCAGGGGGGAATTCACCCCTCCACTTT. It specifies CASSPTPGGNSPLHF.

The chain recombines TRBV30 with TRBJ2-7, with D possibly matching TRBD2 (5 bases). This CDR3 has 14 amino acids. Germline assignment: CDR1 GTSNPN and CDR2 SVGIG (reference sequence). Trimming pared 3 bases from V and 5 bases from J, leaving 17 bases between. CDR3 sequence: CAWRSTEVWNEQYF. The CDR3 DNA reads as TGTGCCTGGAGGTCCACGGAGGTATGGAACGAGCAGTACTTC. Using reference TRBV30 and TRBJ2-7 for the parts outside the CDR3, the full variable domain is SQTIHQWPATLVQPVGSPLSLECTVEGTSNPNLYWYRQAAGRGLQLLFYSVGIGQISSEVPQNLSASRPQDRQFILSSKKLLLSDSGFYLCAWRSTEVWNEQYFGPGTRLTVT.

V and J are TRBV18 and TRBJ2-5; no reliable D call. In germline, CDR1 is KGHSH, CDR2 LQKENI. V was clipped by 6 bases and J by 1 base, with 12 bases between them. The CDR3 totals 14 residues. The CDR3 DNA reads as TGTGCCAGCTCCCCAAGCGCAGCCCAAGAGACCCAGTACTTC. Residues: CASSPSAAQETQYF. Drawing the rest from reference TRBV18 and TRBJ2-5, the complete variable domain is NAGVMQNPRHLVRRRGQEARLRCSPMKGHSHVYWYRQLPEEGLKFMVYLQKENIIDESGMPKERFSAEFPKEGPSILRIQQVVRGDSAAYFCASSPSAAQETQYFGPGTRLLVL.

CDR3 residues: CATSTRTSGNTIYF. In DNA, the CDR3 is TGTGCCACCAGCACCCGGACTTCTGGAAACACCATATATTTT. The chain employs TRBV15 and TRBJ1-3, with no clear D. CDR1 LNHNV and CDR2 YYDKDF come from the germline V gene (reference sequence). The CDR3 runs 14 residues. V lost 4 bases, J lost 1 base, and 8 bases lay in between.

The chain is built from TRBV19 and TRBJ2-1, with TRBD1 matching 8 bases. Germline loops: CDR1 LNHDA, CDR2 SQIVND (reference sequence). J gave up 4 bases and V 7 bases, and 3 bases lay outside the gene matches. CDR3 length: 13 amino acids. This CDR3 is CASTRDRYNEQFF. As DNA, the CDR3 is TGTGCCAGTACCCGGGACAGGTACAATGAGCAGTTCTTC. The variable domain in full, completed from reference TRBV19 and TRBJ2-1, reads DGGITQSPKYLFRKEGQNVTLSCEQNLNHDAMYWYRQDPGQGLRLIYYSQIVNDFQKGDIAEGYSVSREKKESFPLTVTSAQKNPTAFYLCASTRDRYNEQFFGPGTRLTVL.

This clone was recorded once. This chain connects TRBV28 to TRBJ1-1, with TRBD1 matching 9 bases. This CDR3 region has 17 residues. Germline lookup yields CDR1 MDHEN and CDR2 SYDVKM. The V segment lost 2 bases and the J segment 5 bases; nucleotides outside the gene matches: 12. CDR3 protein: CASSLIRTGARGTEAFF. The CDR3 bases are TGTGCCAGCAGTTTAATTAGGACAGGGGCCAGAGGTACTGAAGCTTTCTTT.

This clone has just one count. The rearrangement joins TRBV28 to TRBJ2-3; 9 bases fit TRBD2. The V gene's germline CDR1 is MDHEN and CDR2 SYDVKM. The CDR3 consists of 16 residues. The junction had 7 bases not matched to a gene; V was cut back by 2 bases and J by 4 bases. This CDR3 is CASSLIAGGPADTQYF. The CDR3 DNA is TGTGCCAGCAGTTTAATTGCGGGAGGGCCCGCAGATACGCAGTATTTT.

The chain recombines TRBV30 with TRBJ2-7; no clear D. The V end lost 6 bases, the J end lost 0 bases, and 9 bases lay between the germline ends. This CDR3 is 12 amino acids long. Germline V gene data show CDR1 as GTSNPN and CDR2 as SVGIG (reference sequence). The CDR3, as DNA: TGTGCCTGCGCCGGTAGCTCCTACGAGCAGTACTTC. Its protein is CACAGSSYEQYF.

The chain combines TRBV24-1 with TRBJ2-3, with 13 bases identical to TRBD2. The CDR3 contains 17 residues. Unmatched junction bases numbered 7, after V lost 3 bases and J lost 5 bases. Germline CDR1 KGHDR, CDR2 SFDVKD. Written as DNA, the CDR3 is TGTGCCACCAGTGATGGGATGACTAGCGGGAGGTTAGATACGCAGTATTTT. It specifies CATSDGMTSGRLDTQYF.

The rearrangement links TRBV14 to TRBJ2-7; the D gene is possibly TRBD2 (6 bases). Trimming pared 1 base from V and 3 bases from J, leaving 19 bases between. Germline V gene data show CDR1 as SGHDN and CDR2 as FVKESK. CDR3 length equals 17 residues. The CDR3 DNA is TGTGCCAGCAGCCAAGTAGATCGGACTACCCTAAACTACGAGCAGTACTTC. It codes for CASSQVDRTTLNYEQYF.